The rows below give T cell receptor beta chains drawn from one sample of a study of vaccination and CD4 T cells after COVID-19. Their target antigens are unknown. A single record per CDR3 protein comes from TCRdb applying MiXCR to the PCR reads. This table has over 20,000 distinct CDR3 sequences, less than 75% appearing once. The sequenced material came from CD4+ T cells from blood, cultured in vitro. These receptors were collected from a human donor who had recovered from COVID-19. Each CDR3 is given with its conserved first and last residue. D genes are given only for firm matches. The size of a clone is reported for some rows only, either as once, few or many, or as a class for expanded clones.

j_call	clone_size	v_call	d_call	cdr3_aa	cdr3_nt
TRBJ2-7	few	TRBV7-2	TRBD2	CASSWTTSGRPEQYF	TGTGCCAGCAGCTGGACGACTAGCGGGAGGCCCGAGCAGTACTTC
TRBJ1-2	NA	TRBV18	NA	CASSSGPLNYGYTF	TGTGCCAGCTCATCCGGGCCGTTAAACTATGGCTACACCTTC
TRBJ2-4	NA	TRBV20-1	NA	CSASMVGGESRIQYF	TGCAGTGCTAGTATGGTAGGGGGGGAAAGTCGAATTCAGTACTTC
TRBJ2-6	NA	TRBV30	NA	CAWRESGANVLTF	TGTGCCTGGAGAGAATCTGGGGCCAACGTCCTGACTTTC
TRBJ2-2	NA	TRBV27	TRBD2	CAHHHDSGSTNTGELFF	TGTGCTCATCACCATGATAGCGGGAGTACCAACACCGGGGAGCTGTTTTTT
TRBJ1-1	NA	TRBV27	NA	CASSSGEVTEAFF	TGTGCCAGCAGTTCAGGGGAGGTCACTGAAGCTTTCTTT
TRBJ1-1	once	TRBV5-4	NA	CASSSTGGRTEAFF	TGTGCCAGCAGCTCCACTGGGGGTCGGACTGAAGCTTTCTTT
TRBJ2-3	NA	TRBV20-1	NA	CTNLWGPGDTQYF	TGCACCAACCTTTGGGGTCCAGGAGATACGCAGTATTTT
TRBJ2-4	few	TRBV7-3	NA	CASSSDSQNIQYF	TGTGCCAGCAGCTCGGACAGCCAAAACATTCAGTACTTC
TRBJ1-6	NA	TRBV9	TRBD1	CASSPRDPGQGTSPLHF	TGTGCCAGCAGCCCGCGAGATCCGGGACAGGGGACCTCACCCCTCCACTTT
TRBJ1-1	NA	TRBV10-1	TRBD1	CAIQDRKHGRGVNTEAFF	TGCGCCATCCAGGACAGAAAACATGGCAGGGGGGTGAACACTGAAGCTTTCTTT
TRBJ1-2	NA	TRBV2	TRBD1	CASSGDRGGGYTF	TGTGCCAGCAGCGGAGACAGGGGTGGTGGCTACACCTTC
TRBJ1-1	NA	TRBV28	TRBD1	CASSLKIRDRTPTEAFF	TGTGCCAGCAGTTTAAAGATAAGGGACAGGACACCCACTGAAGCTTTCTTT
TRBJ2-1	NA	TRBV20-1	TRBD1	CSANQGARVVSYNEQFF	TGCAGTGCTAACCAGGGGGCTAGGGTAGTTTCCTACAATGAGCAGTTCTTC
TRBJ1-1	NA	TRBV20-1	NA	CSARMPGARNTEAFF	TGCAGTGCTAGAATGCCAGGGGCTAGGAACACTGAAGCTTTCTTT
TRBJ1-5	NA	TRBV4-1	TRBD1	CASSPRTGGKQPQHF	TGCGCCAGCAGCCCCCGAACAGGGGGAAAACAGCCCCAGCATTTT
TRBJ1-2	NA	TRBV7-9	TRBD1	CASSFSGQRPYGYTF	TGTGCCAGCAGCTTCTCGGGACAGCGACCCTATGGCTACACCTTC
TRBJ1-1	NA	TRBV11-2	NA	CATQLSGGNTEAFF	TGTGCCACCCAACTATCAGGAGGGAACACTGAAGCTTTCTTT
TRBJ1-5	once	TRBV20-1	TRBD1	CSARRGWDGNQPQHF	TGCAGTGCTCGCAGGGGGTGGGATGGCAATCAGCCCCAGCATTTT
TRBJ2-7	NA	TRBV12-3/TRBV12-4	NA	CASKPGGGTGYEQYF	TGTGCCAGCAAGCCGGGGGGCGGGACGGGCTACGAGCAGTACTTC
TRBJ2-3	few	TRBV7-3	NA	CASSLRGAETQGDTQYF	TGTGCCAGCAGCTTAAGGGGTGCGGAGACCCAGGGAGATACGCAGTATTTT
TRBJ1-5	NA	TRBV6-2/TRBV6-3	NA	CASRSTGTNQPQHF	TGTGCCAGCAGAAGTACGGGCACGAATCAGCCCCAGCATTTT
TRBJ1-2	NA	TRBV28	NA	CASSLGTEGSGYTF	TGTGCCAGCAGTTTAGGGACGGAGGGGAGCGGCTACACCTTC
TRBJ1-1	NA	TRBV7-2	NA	CASSFNLNTEAFF	TGTGCCAGCAGTTTTAATCTGAACACTGAAGCTTTCTTT
TRBJ1-5	NA	TRBV15	NA	CATSRDLALPQPQHF	TGTGCCACCAGCAGAGATTTGGCTCTTCCCCAGCCCCAGCATTTT
TRBJ2-7	NA	TRBV7-2	TRBD1	CASSLGQQTYEQYF	TGTGCCAGCAGCTTGGGACAGCAAACCTACGAGCAGTACTTC